This T cell receptor (beta chain) stems from a study of T-cell reconstitution after alpha-beta-depleted transplantation in children. The V end was cut by 3 bases, the J end by 6 bases, with 11 bases between. Germline assignment: CDR1 PRHDT and CDR2 FYEKMQ (reference sequence). The CDR3 spans 13 residues. The TCRbeta library incorporated unique molecular identifiers. TCRdb analysed the PCR reads with MiXCR anew, one entry per CDR3 protein. This table has over 200,000 distinct CDR3 sequences, around 9.5% appearing once. Ten or more counts support this clonotype. This receptor was identified in a human donor who donated a stem cell graft to a child with acute lymphoblastic leukemia. V usage is TRBV13 and J usage is TRBJ1-1; D unresolved. Material: PBMCs from the stem cell graft donor, obtained from the stem cell graft. This chain's CDR3 is CASSFSGPPEAFF. For the CDR3, the DNA is TGTGCCAGCAGCTTCTCTGGACCCCCTGAAGCTTTCTTT.